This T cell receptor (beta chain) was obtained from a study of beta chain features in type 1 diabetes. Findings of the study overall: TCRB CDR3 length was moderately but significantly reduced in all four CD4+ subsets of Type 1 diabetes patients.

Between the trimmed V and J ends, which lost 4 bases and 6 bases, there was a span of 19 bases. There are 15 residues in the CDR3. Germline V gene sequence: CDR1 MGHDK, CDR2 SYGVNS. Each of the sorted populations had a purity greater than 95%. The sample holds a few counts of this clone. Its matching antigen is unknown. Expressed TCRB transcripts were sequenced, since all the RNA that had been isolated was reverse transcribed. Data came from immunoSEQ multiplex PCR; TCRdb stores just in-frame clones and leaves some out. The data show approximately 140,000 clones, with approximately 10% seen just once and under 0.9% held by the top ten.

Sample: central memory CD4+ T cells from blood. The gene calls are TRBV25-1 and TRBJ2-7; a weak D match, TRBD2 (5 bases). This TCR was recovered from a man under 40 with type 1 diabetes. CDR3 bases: TGTGCCAGCAGTGGGTCCAACAGCGGACCTGGCGAGCAGTACTTC. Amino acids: CASSGSNSGPGEQYF.